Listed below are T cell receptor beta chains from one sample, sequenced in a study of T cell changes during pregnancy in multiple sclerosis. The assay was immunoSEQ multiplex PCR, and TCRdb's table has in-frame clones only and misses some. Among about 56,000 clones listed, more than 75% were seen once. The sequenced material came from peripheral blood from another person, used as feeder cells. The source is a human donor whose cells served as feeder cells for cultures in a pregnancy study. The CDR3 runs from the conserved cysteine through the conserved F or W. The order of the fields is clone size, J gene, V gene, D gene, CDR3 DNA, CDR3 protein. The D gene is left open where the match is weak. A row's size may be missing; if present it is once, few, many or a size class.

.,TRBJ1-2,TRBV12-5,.,TGTGCTAGTGGTTGGAACAGGCAAGCCATAAACTATGGCTACACCTTC,CASGWNRQAINYGYTF
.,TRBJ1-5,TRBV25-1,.,TGTGCCAGCAGTGGGGGGAAGAATCAGCCCCAGCATTTT,CASSGGKNQPQHF
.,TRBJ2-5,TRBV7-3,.,TGTGCCAGCAGCCCTGGGGGGAAAGAGACCCAGTACTTC,CASSPGGKETQYF
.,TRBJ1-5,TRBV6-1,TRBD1,TGTGCCAGCAGTGTGGGGACAGGGTATAGCAATCAGCCCCAGCATTTT,CASSVGTGYSNQPQHF
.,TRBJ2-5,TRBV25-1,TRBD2,TGTGCCAGCAGTGGGGCTAGCGGCCAAGAGACCCAGTACTTC,CASSGASGQETQYF
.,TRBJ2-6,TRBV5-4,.,TGTGCCAGCAGCTTGGGACTAGGGAGGCCCTCTGGGGCCAACGTCCTGACTTTC,CASSLGLGRPSGANVLTF
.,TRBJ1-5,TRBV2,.,TGTGCCATCTTTCCCACCGGGGGGGGACCCCGGAGCAATCAGCCCCAGCATTTT,CAIFPTGGGPRSNQPQHF
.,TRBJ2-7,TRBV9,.,TGTGCCAGCAGCCGCGCCCTGGACGCAGCCTACGAGCAGTACTTC,CASSRALDAAYEQYF
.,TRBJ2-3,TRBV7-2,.,TGTGCCAGCAGCTTAGACAGAGCTAGCACAGATACGCAGTATTTT,CASSLDRASTDTQYF
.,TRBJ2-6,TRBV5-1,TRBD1,TGCGCCAGCAGCCCGGGACAGGGGGAAGGTCGGGCCAACGTCCTGACTTTC,CASSPGQGEGRANVLTF
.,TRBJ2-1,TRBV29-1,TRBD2,TGCAGCGTTCCTACTAGCGGCAATGGGGGCAATGAGCAGTTCTTC,CSVPTSGNGGNEQFF
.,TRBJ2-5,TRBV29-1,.,TGCAGCGTTGGGCCTCCGCAAGAGACCCAGTACTTC,CSVGPPQETQYF
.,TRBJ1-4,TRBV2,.,TGTGCCAGCAGTGGCGACAGCTCCTCCGGAGGACTGTTTTTT,CASSGDSSSGGLFF
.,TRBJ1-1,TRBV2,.,TGTGCCAGCAGTGACCTACGGAACGAAGCTTTCTTT,CASSDLRNEAFF
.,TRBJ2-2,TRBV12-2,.,TGTGCAAGTCGCTTAAATTGTTGCGGGACATCGAACACCGGGGAGCTGTTTTTT,CASRLNCCGTSNTGELFF
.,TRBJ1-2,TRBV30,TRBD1,TGTGCCTGGAGTCGGACAGGGACTGAGGGCTACACCTTC,CAWSRTGTEGYTF
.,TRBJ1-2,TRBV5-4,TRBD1,TGTGCCAGCAGCTCAGCCCAGGGGGGGTATGGCTACACCTTC,CASSSAQGGYGYTF
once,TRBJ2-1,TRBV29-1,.,TGCAGCGTTGAACGGCTGAACTACAATGAGCAGTTCTTC,CSVERLNYNEQFF
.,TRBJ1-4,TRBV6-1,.,TGTGCCAGCAGTGAAAACAGTATACTAACTAATGAAAAACTGTTTTTT,CASSENSILTNEKLFF
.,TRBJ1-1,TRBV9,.,TGTGCCAGCAGCGTAGTCCCGCAGGGAATTCTGAGCACTGAAGCTTTCTTT,CASSVVPQGILSTEAFF
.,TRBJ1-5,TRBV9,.,TGTGCCAGCAGCTCTAGACAGAACCAGCATTTT,CASSSRQNQHF
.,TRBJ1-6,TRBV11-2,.,TGTGCCAGCAGCTCCGTCTCGGACTGGGCATCACCCCTCCACTTT,CASSSVSDWASPLHF
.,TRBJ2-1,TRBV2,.,TGTGCCAGCAGTGTAGTTCGCGGGGACAATGAGCAGTTCTTC,CASSVVRGDNEQFF
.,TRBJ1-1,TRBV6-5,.,TGTGCCAGCAGCGGACAGACCGTCGGCACTGAAGCTTTCTTT,CASSGQTVGTEAFF
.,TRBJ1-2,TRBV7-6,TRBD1,TGTGCCAGCAGCTCCCCGGGGACAGCCTATGGCTACACCTTC,CASSSPGTAYGYTF
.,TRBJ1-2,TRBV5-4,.,TGTGCCAGCAGCTTGCGAGGCCCCCTTAACTATGGCTACACCTTC,CASSLRGPLNYGYTF
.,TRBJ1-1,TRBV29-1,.,TGCAGCGTTTGGAACCGGCTACGGGACACTGAAGCTTTCTTT,CSVWNRLRDTEAFF
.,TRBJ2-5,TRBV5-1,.,TGCGCCAGCAGCTGGGACCAAGAGACCCAGTACTTC,CASSWDQETQYF
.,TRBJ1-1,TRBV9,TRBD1,TGTGCCAGCAGCTCAACCGTGGGACAGGCCTCCCGAGCTTTCTTT,CASSSTVGQASRAFF
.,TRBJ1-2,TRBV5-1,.,TGCGCCAGCAGCTTCAAGGATGTGACTAACTATGGCTACACCTTC,CASSFKDVTNYGYTF
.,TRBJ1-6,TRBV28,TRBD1,TGTGCCAGCAGTTTAGGGGGGACAGGACATGGTCCCCTCCACTTT,CASSLGGTGHGPLHF
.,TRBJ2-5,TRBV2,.,TGTGCCAGCACCCGGTGGGGACGAGCGCAGGCGACCCAGTACTTC,CASTRWGRAQATQYF
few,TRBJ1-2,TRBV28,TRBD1,TGTGCCAGCAGTACAAGGGACAGGGGGCGCAGCTATGGCTACACCTTC,CASSTRDRGRSYGYTF
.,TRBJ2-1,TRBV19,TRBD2,TGTGCCAGTAGTCTGGCTAGCGGTTACAATGAGCAGTTCTTC,CASSLASGYNEQFF
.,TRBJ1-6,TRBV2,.,TGTGCCAGCAATAAGGAATCCGGGGGATCACCCCTCCACTTT,CASNKESGGSPLHF
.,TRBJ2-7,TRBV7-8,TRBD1,TGTGCCAGCAGCTTCCCGGACCGGGACAGGGATTACTACGAGCAGTACTTC,CASSFPDRDRDYYEQYF
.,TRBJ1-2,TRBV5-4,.,TGTGCCAGCAGCTTGGGGACAGTCTGGGGCTACACCTTC,CASSLGTVWGYTF
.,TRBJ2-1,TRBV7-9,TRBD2,TGTGCCAGCAGCTCCCCGGGACTATACAATGAGCAGTTCTTC,CASSSPGLYNEQFF
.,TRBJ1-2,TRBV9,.,TGTGCCAGCAGCGTAAGTTCTAACTATGGCTACACCTTC,CASSVSSNYGYTF
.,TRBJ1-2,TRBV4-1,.,TGCGCCAGCAGCCAAGATCGGGTTGGGAACGGCTATGGCTACACCTTC,CASSQDRVGNGYGYTF
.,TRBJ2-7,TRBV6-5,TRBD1,TGTGCCAGCAGTTACGACAGGGGCCCCTACGAGCAGTACTTC,CASSYDRGPYEQYF
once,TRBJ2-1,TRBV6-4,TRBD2,TGTGCCAGCAGTGACGGGACTAACAATGAGCAGTTCTTC,CASSDGTNNEQFF
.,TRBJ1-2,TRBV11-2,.,TGTGCCAGCAGCTTCAGGGCTGGCTACACCTTC,CASSFRAGYTF
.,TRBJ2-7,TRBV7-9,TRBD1,TGTGCCAGCAGCTTTACAGGGGACCACGAGCAGTACTTC,CASSFTGDHEQYF
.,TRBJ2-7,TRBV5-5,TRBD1,TGTGCCAGCAGCTCTGACCAGGGGGCTGCGCCCTACGAGCAGTACTTC,CASSSDQGAAPYEQYF
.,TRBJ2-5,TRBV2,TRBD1,TGTGCCAGCAGGACCGGGACAGCGATCCAAGAGACCCAGTACTTC,CASRTGTAIQETQYF
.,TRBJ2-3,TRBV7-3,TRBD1,TGTGCCAGCAGCCGGGACAGGGTGTCAGATACGCAGTATTTT,CASSRDRVSDTQYF
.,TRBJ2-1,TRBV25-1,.,TGTGCCAGCAGTGAAGGCCCAGGTGAGCAGTTCTTC,CASSEGPGEQFF
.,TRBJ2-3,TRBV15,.,TGTGCCACCAGCCCGCGGGGCACAGATACGCAGTATTTT,CATSPRGTDTQYF
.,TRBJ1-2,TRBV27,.,TGTGCCAGCCGCCTCTTAGCTGAGGGTTCCTATGGCTACACCTTC,CASRLLAEGSYGYTF
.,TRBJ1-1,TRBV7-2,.,TGTGCCAGCAGCTTAATGGGGGGTCCAAACACTGAAGCTTTCTTT,CASSLMGGPNTEAFF